The clone carrying this T cell receptor (beta chain) occurred a few times. Its cognate antigen is unknown. Patients selected for sequencing had displayed CD8+CD57+ cell expansion by flow cytometry. The data were taken from a study of CD8+CD57+ T cells in acquired aplastic anemia. For the study at large: Isolated CD4+ and CD8+ cells, once sorted, yielded DNA averaging roughly 3.2 ug. Broader study findings: Patients and controls were found to share 25 to 30 CD8+ CDR3 sequences. Between the patient and control groups, CD8+ Simpson's diversity did not differ significantly.

CDR3 length equals 11 residues. The germline gives CDR1 KGHDR, CDR2 SFDVKD. V was shortened by 4 bases and J by 9 bases, with 8 bases between the two germline ends. CDR3 and TCR beta VDJ profiling relied on a genomic DNA template. TCRdb used MiXCR to reprocess the reads, holding one entry per CDR3 protein. The sample contains some 200,000 distinct CDR3 sequences, about 62% of which appear only once. The clonotype comes from a human donor with aplastic anemia. The chain uses TRBV24-1 and TRBJ1-1, with a tentative D call TRBD1 (5 bases). Material for sequencing was sorted CD4+, CD8+, or CD8+CD57+ T cells (not recorded which) from PBMCs. In DNA, the CDR3 is TGTGCCACCAGTGAAAGGGGCCAAGCTTTCTTT. This translates into CATSERGQAFF.